This TCR beta chain comes out of a study of regulatory T cells in long-lasting Graves disease. This sample's time point: persistent/refractory GD, antithyroid drugs over 5 years with positive TRAb. With RNA extracted from PBMCs as input, the TCR library was made. An endocrinology department located in Xi'an, China, was where the patients came from. Researchers made TCR beta libraries by using iRepertoire HTBI primers and running Arm-PCR on CDR3 regions. TCRdb re-analysed the multiplex PCR reads in MiXCR, keeping a single row per CDR3 protein. The sample shows under 500,000 distinct CDR3 sequences, less than 25% of them seen only once. V was trimmed by 7 bases and J by 5 bases, leaving 12 bases between them. Looked up from germline, CDR1 is LNHDA and CDR2 is SQIVND (reference sequence). CDR3 length: 12 amino acids.

Sequenced material: peripheral blood mononuclear cells (PBMCs), taken when the disease was refractory, from a patient treated with antithyroid drugs. This clonotype was obtained from a female donor with Graves disease. The rearrangement uses TRBV19 and TRBJ2-7; perhaps TRBD1 as D (6 bases). CDR3 sequence reads: CASMTQGHEQYF. Here the CDR3 DNA reads TGTGCCAGTATGACACAGGGCCACGAGCAGTACTTC.